A selection of T cell receptor beta chains follows, all from one sample in a study of a mutant IDH1 vaccine in newly diagnosed glioma. TCRdb's table, derived via immunoSEQ multiplex PCR, lists solely in-frame clones and lacks some. Altogether 56,000 or so clones are present, roughly 73% being singletons, with the ten largest covering roughly 1.8%. Which antigens these TCRs recognize remains unknown. The sequencing here drew on PBMCs, taken from a glioma patient whose treatment included an IDH1 peptide vaccine. These TCRs come from a woman between 35 and 50 years old with glioma. CDR3s include the opening cysteine and the closing phenylalanine or tryptophan. The order of the fields is clone size, D gene, V gene, J gene, CDR3 DNA, CDR3 protein. D genes are given only for firm matches. For some rows the clone size is stated as once, few or many, or as a class when expanded; others skip it.

clone size: few
D gene: .
V gene: TRBV5-1
J gene: TRBJ1-5
CDR3 DNA: TGCGCCAGCAGCTTGGAAGTCAATCAGCCCCAGCATTTT
CDR3 protein: CASSLEVNQPQHF

clone size: .
D gene: TRBD2
V gene: TRBV4-1
J gene: TRBJ2-7
CDR3 DNA: TGCGCCAGCAGCCAAGCCCAGCGGGAGGGATACGAGCAGTACTTC
CDR3 protein: CASSQAQREGYEQYF

clone size: .
D gene: .
V gene: TRBV12-2
J gene: TRBJ2-7
CDR3 DNA: TGTGCAAGTCGCCCCGGACAGGGATACCACCCCGACACCGAGCAGTACTTC
CDR3 protein: CASRPGQGYHPDTEQYF

clone size: .
D gene: TRBD1
V gene: TRBV2
J gene: TRBJ1-5
CDR3 DNA: TGTGCCAGCAGCAGGACAGGGGTAGGGAATCAGCCCCAGCATTTT
CDR3 protein: CASSRTGVGNQPQHF

clone size: .
D gene: .
V gene: TRBV25-1
J gene: TRBJ2-4
CDR3 DNA: TGTGCCAGCAGTGGGGTTGGGGGGGGCGGAAACATTCAGTACTTC
CDR3 protein: CASSGVGGGGNIQYF

clone size: once
D gene: TRBD1
V gene: TRBV10-3
J gene: TRBJ2-5
CDR3 DNA: TGTGCCACCTCCGGGACAGGGGCCTTGGAGACCCAGTACTTC
CDR3 protein: CATSGTGALETQYF

clone size: .
D gene: .
V gene: TRBV9
J gene: TRBJ2-2
CDR3 DNA: TGTGCCAGCAGACCCTTTAGGGGCGACACCGGGGAGCTGTTTTTT
CDR3 protein: CASRPFRGDTGELFF

clone size: .
D gene: .
V gene: TRBV6-1
J gene: TRBJ1-4
CDR3 DNA: TGTGCCAGCAGTGAAGGGAACTTTAATGAAAAACTGTTTTTT
CDR3 protein: CASSEGNFNEKLFF

clone size: .
D gene: TRBD1
V gene: TRBV19
J gene: TRBJ2-7
CDR3 DNA: TGTGCCAGTAGTCCCCAGACAGGGGTTGTCTACGAGCAGTACTTC
CDR3 protein: CASSPQTGVVYEQYF

clone size: .
D gene: TRBD1
V gene: TRBV5-1
J gene: TRBJ2-1
CDR3 DNA: TGCGCCAGCAGCGAAGTCCGGACAGGGAAAGGTGATGAGCAGTTCTTC
CDR3 protein: CASSEVRTGKGDEQFF

clone size: .
D gene: TRBD2
V gene: TRBV5-4
J gene: TRBJ2-5
CDR3 DNA: TGTGCCAGCAGCTTAGGGGCTGGGGCTACGACGGGGGGACAAGAGACCCAGTACTTC
CDR3 protein: CASSLGAGATTGGQETQYF

clone size: few
D gene: TRBD1
V gene: TRBV19
J gene: TRBJ1-6
CDR3 DNA: TGTGCCAGTAGTATGGATTGGGGACAGGGCGGTTCACCCCTCCACTTT
CDR3 protein: CASSMDWGQGGSPLHF

clone size: .
D gene: TRBD1
V gene: TRBV29-1
J gene: TRBJ2-7
CDR3 DNA: TGCAGCGTATCCGGGACAGGAAACTCCTACGAGCAGTACTTC
CDR3 protein: CSVSGTGNSYEQYF

clone size: .
D gene: TRBD2
V gene: TRBV25-1
J gene: TRBJ2-3
CDR3 DNA: TGTGCCAGCAGTGAATATCACCGACTAGCGGGGGGAGATACGCAGTATTTT
CDR3 protein: CASSEYHRLAGGDTQYF

clone size: .
D gene: TRBD1
V gene: TRBV6-1
J gene: TRBJ1-5
CDR3 DNA: TGTGCCAGCAGGGGGACAGGGTGGAGCAATCAGCCCCAGCATTTT
CDR3 protein: CASRGTGWSNQPQHF

clone size: few
D gene: .
V gene: TRBV19
J gene: TRBJ1-3
CDR3 DNA: TGTGCCAGTAGTATCCCCGGCCCTGGAAACACCATATATTTT
CDR3 protein: CASSIPGPGNTIYF

clone size: .
D gene: TRBD2
V gene: TRBV5-1
J gene: TRBJ2-7
CDR3 DNA: TGCGCCAGCAGCTTTGGGGGGAGGGACGAGCAGTACTTC
CDR3 protein: CASSFGGRDEQYF

clone size: .
D gene: TRBD1
V gene: TRBV6-5
J gene: TRBJ1-4
CDR3 DNA: TGTGCCAGCAGTTCCTCTCTCCGGGACAGGGATGAAAAACTGTTTTTT
CDR3 protein: CASSSSLRDRDEKLFF

clone size: .
D gene: .
V gene: TRBV5-8
J gene: TRBJ2-7
CDR3 DNA: TGTGCCAGCAGCTTGTGGGCTGGTTCTGCCGAGCAGTACTTC
CDR3 protein: CASSLWAGSAEQYF

clone size: .
D gene: TRBD1
V gene: TRBV2
J gene: TRBJ1-4
CDR3 DNA: TGTGCCAGCAGTAGGACAGGACCTAATGAAAAACTGTTTTTT
CDR3 protein: CASSRTGPNEKLFF

clone size: .
D gene: .
V gene: TRBV7-8
J gene: TRBJ1-2
CDR3 DNA: TGTGCCAGCAGCTTTTCCGGGATAGGCGGCTACACCTTC
CDR3 protein: CASSFSGIGGYTF

clone size: .
D gene: TRBD1
V gene: TRBV4-2
J gene: TRBJ1-6
CDR3 DNA: TGTGCCAGCAGCCGTGATCGAACAGGGGGGGCCAATTCACCCCTCCACTTT
CDR3 protein: CASSRDRTGGANSPLHF

clone size: .
D gene: .
V gene: TRBV2
J gene: TRBJ2-3
CDR3 DNA: TGTGCCAGCCTAGGTCTAGATACGCAGTATTTT
CDR3 protein: CASLGLDTQYF

clone size: .
D gene: TRBD1
V gene: TRBV6-5
J gene: TRBJ2-5
CDR3 DNA: TGTGCCAGCAACCCTCGGACAGGGGCTAAAGAGACCCAGTACTTC
CDR3 protein: CASNPRTGAKETQYF

clone size: few
D gene: .
V gene: TRBV4-2
J gene: TRBJ1-5
CDR3 DNA: TGTGCCAGCAGCCAAGTCCAGGATAGCAATCAGCCCCAGCATTTT
CDR3 protein: CASSQVQDSNQPQHF

clone size: .
D gene: TRBD1
V gene: TRBV27
J gene: TRBJ1-5
CDR3 DNA: TGTGCCAGCAGCTTTCACCACAGGGGAATCAATCAGCCCCAGCATTTT
CDR3 protein: CASSFHHRGINQPQHF

clone size: .
D gene: TRBD2
V gene: TRBV18
J gene: TRBJ2-3
CDR3 DNA: TGTGCCAGCTCACCAGGGACTAGCGGGGGGGCCAGCAAGCAGTATTTT
CDR3 protein: CASSPGTSGGASKQYF

clone size: few
D gene: TRBD1
V gene: TRBV4-3
J gene: TRBJ1-5
CDR3 DNA: TGCGCCAGCAGCCAAGGGACAGGGAATTTCGCGAGTCAGCCCCAGCATTTT
CDR3 protein: CASSQGTGNFASQPQHF

clone size: .
D gene: TRBD1
V gene: TRBV19
J gene: TRBJ1-1
CDR3 DNA: TGTGCCAGCACCGCCCCGAGGGGGCGAGGAACTGAAGCTTTCTTT
CDR3 protein: CASTAPRGRGTEAFF